This record looks at one T cell receptor (beta chain) sequence and its context. The antigen remains undetermined. MiXCR, run by TCRdb on the 5' RACE reads, gives a single entry per CDR3 protein. The sample has about half a million distinct CDR3 sequences, 18% seen once. The data originate from a study of T-cell memory formation after mild COVID-19. Overall study findings and caveats: Prior to infection, memory already included some responding clones, suggesting cross-reactive memory joined. Whereas later expanders leaned CD4+, clones contracting day 15 to 85 showed a balanced CD4/CD8 makeup.

The source material was PBMCs or a T cell subset sorted from them (not recorded which). The sequence derives from an adult woman who had mild COVID-19 (a few samples of this study predate the infection). Cell type and time point are not known.

DNA of the CDR3: TGTGCCAGCAGTACGGGGGGGACAGGCAATCAGCCCCAGCATTTT. Its translation: CASSTGGTGNQPQHF. This rearrangement joins TRBV2 to TRBJ1-5, with 7 bases aligning to TRBD1. The germline gives CDR1 SNHLY, CDR2 FYNNEI. With V trimmed by 5 bases and J by 2 bases, 6 bases remained unmatched. The length of the CDR3 is 15 residues.